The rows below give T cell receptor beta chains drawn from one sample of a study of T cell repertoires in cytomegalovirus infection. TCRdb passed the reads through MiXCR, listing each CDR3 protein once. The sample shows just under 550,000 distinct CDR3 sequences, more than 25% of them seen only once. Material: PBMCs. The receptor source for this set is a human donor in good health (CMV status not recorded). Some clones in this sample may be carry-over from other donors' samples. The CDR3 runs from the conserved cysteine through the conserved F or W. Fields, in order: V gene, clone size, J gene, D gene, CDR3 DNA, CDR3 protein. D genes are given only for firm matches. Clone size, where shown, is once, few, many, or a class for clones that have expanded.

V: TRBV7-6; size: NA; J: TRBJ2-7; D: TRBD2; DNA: TGTGCCAGCAGCCCCAGGACTAGCGGGGTTAGGTACGAGCAGTACTTC; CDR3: CASSPRTSGVRYEQYF
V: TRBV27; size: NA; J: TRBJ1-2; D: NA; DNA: TGTGCCAGCAGTCCCCGGGGGAGCGGCTACACCTTC; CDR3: CASSPRGSGYTF
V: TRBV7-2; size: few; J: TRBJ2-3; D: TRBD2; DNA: TGTGCCAGCAGCTTTTTTCTAGCGGGGCTTAGCACAGATACGCAGTATTTT; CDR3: CASSFFLAGLSTDTQYF
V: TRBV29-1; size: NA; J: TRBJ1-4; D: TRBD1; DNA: TGCAGCGTCGATTGGACAGGGAGGGGCGAAAAACTGTTTTTT; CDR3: CSVDWTGRGEKLFF
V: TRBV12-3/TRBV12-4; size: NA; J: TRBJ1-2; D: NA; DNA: TGTGCCAGCAGTTTCAGGGCTGGCTACACCTTC; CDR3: CASSFRAGYTF
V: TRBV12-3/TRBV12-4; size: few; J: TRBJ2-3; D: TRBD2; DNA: TGTGCCAGCAGAACCGGGGGGGCCGGGTTCGATACGCAGTATTTT; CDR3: CASRTGGAGFDTQYF
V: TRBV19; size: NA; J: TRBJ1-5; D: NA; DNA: TGTGCCAGTAGTATGCGGAGGCCCGTCATCGAGCCCCAGCATTTT; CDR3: CASSMRRPVIEPQHF
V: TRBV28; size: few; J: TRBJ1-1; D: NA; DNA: TGTGCCAGCAACCCGGTAGGGCTAGCCCCGAACACTGAAGCTTTCTTT; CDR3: CASNPVGLAPNTEAFF
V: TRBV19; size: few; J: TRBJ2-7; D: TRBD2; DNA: TGTGCCAGTAGTCAAGGCGGGAGCGCCTACGAGCAGTACTTC; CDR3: CASSQGGSAYEQYF
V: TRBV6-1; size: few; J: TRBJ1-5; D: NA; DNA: TGTGCCAGCAGTGATAGTACGGTTTATAGCAATCAGCCCCAGCATTTT; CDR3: CASSDSTVYSNQPQHF
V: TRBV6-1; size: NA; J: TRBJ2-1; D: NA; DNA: TGTGCCAGCCTCGAGAACAATGAGCAGTTCTTC; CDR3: CASLENNEQFF
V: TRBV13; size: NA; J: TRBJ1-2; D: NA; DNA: TGTGCCAGCAGCCAGGGAGGTGGGGAAGGCTACACCTTC; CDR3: CASSQGGGEGYTF
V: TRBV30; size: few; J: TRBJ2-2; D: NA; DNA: TGTGCCTGGAGTGTTGGGGGGGAGCTGTTTTTT; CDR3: CAWSVGGELFF
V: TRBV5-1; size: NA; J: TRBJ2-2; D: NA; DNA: TGCGCCAGCAGCTTCTCGGTTTTTAACACCGGGGAGCTGTTTTTT; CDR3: CASSFSVFNTGELFF
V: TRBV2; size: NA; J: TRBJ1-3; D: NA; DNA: TGTGCCAGCAGTGTGAACCCGGACTCTGGAAACGCCATATATTTT; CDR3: CASSVNPDSGNAIYF
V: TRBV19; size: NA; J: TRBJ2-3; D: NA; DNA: TGTGCCAGTAGCCTCCGGGACCGCAATACGCAGTATTTT; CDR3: CASSLRDRNTQYF
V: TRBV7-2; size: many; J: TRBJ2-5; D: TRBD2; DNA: TGTGCCAGCAGCACTCTACCCGGGACTAGCAGGGAGACCCAGTACTTC; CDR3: CASSTLPGTSRETQYF
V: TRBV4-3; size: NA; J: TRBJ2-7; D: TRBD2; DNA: TGCGCCAGCAGCCAACTAGCGGGGGACTCCTACGAGCAGTACTTC; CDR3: CASSQLAGDSYEQYF
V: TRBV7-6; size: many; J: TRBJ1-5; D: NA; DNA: TGTGCCAGCAGCTTTGGTACAGCTGCTAGCAATCAGCCCCAGCATTTT; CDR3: CASSFGTAASNQPQHF
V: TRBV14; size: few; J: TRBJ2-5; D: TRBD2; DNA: TGTGCCAGCAGCCGAGCGGGAGCCCAAGAGACCCAGTACTTC; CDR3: CASSRAGAQETQYF
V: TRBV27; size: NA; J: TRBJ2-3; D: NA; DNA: TGTGCCAGCAGTTTACACCTCCCCACAGATACGCAGTATTTT; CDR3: CASSLHLPTDTQYF
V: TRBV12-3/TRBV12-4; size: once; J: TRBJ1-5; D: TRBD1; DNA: TGTGCCAGCAGTTTTGGACAGGGGGTTCGCAATCAGCCCCAGCATTTT; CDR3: CASSFGQGVRNQPQHF
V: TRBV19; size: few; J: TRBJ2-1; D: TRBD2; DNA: TGTGCCAGTAGCGGGCTGTGGACTAGCGGGGCGGGTGATGAGCAGTTCTTC; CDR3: CASSGLWTSGAGDEQFF
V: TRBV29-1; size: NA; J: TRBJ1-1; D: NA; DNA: TGCAGCGTCGCGGGGCTGAACACTGAAGCTTTCTTT; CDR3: CSVAGLNTEAFF
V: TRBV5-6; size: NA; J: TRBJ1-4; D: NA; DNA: TGTGCCAGCAGCTACCGGGACGTCGATGAAAAACTGTTTTTT; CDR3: CASSYRDVDEKLFF
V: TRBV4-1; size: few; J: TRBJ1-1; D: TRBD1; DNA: TGCGCCAGCAGCCATGGGACAGCTGAAGCTTTCTTT; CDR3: CASSHGTAEAFF
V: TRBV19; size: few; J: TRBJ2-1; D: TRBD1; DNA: TGTGCCAGTAGTTCCCGACAGGGGATGGCGAATGAGCAGTTCTTC; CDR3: CASSSRQGMANEQFF